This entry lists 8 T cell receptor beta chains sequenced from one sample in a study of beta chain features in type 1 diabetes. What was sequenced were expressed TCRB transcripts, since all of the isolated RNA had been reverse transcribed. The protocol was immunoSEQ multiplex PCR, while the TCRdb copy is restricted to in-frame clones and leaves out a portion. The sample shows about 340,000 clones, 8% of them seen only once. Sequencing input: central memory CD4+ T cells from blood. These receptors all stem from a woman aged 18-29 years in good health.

The CDR3 loop reads CASRLVGEGEQFF. In nucleotides, the CDR3 is TGTGCCAGCAGATTGGTAGGGGAGGGTGAGCAGTTCTTC. The rearrangement links TRBV6-1 to TRBJ2-1; 7 bases fit TRBD2. In germline, CDR1 is MNHNS, CDR2 SASEGT. The CDR3 has 13 residues. V gave up 6 bases and J gave up 9 bases; unmatched junction bases: 8.

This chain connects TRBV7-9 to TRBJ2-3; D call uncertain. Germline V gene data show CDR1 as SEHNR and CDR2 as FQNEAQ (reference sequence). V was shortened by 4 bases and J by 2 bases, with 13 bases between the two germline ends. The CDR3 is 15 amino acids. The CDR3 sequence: CASSSKGQFTDTQYF. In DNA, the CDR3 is TGTGCCAGCAGCTCGAAGGGCCAATTCACAGATACGCAGTATTTT.

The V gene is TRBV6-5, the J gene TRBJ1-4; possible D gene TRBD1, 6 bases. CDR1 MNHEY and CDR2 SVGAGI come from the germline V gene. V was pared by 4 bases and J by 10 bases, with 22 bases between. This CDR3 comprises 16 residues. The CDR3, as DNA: TGTGCCAGCAGTTCGCGGGGGCGGGCATACATAGGAAAACTGTTTTTT. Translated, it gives CASSSRGRAYIGKLFF.

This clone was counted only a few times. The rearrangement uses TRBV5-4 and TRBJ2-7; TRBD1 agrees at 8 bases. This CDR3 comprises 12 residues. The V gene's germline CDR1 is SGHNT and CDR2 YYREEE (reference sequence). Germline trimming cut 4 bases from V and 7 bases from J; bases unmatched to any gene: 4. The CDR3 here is CASSRDRREQYF. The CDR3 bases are TGTGCCAGCAGCAGGGACAGGAGGGAGCAGTACTTC. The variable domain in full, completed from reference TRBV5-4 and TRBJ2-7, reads ETGVTQSPTHLIKTRGQQVTLRCSSQSGHNTVSWYQQALGQGPQFIFQYYREEENGRGNFPPRFSGLQFPNYSSELNVNALELDDSALYLCASSRDRREQYFGPGTRLTVT.

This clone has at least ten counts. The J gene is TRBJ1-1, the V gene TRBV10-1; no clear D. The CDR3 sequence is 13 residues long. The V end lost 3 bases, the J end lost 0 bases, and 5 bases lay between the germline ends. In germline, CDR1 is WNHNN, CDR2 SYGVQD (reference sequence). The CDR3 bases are TGCGCCAGCAGTGAAAGGATGAACACTGAAGCTTTCTTT. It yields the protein CASSERMNTEAFF.

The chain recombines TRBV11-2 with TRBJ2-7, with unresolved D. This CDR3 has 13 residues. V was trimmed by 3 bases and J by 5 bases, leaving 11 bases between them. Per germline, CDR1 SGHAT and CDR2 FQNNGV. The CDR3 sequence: CASSLGSEDEQYF. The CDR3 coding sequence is TGTGCCAGCAGCTTGGGGTCCGAGGACGAGCAGTACTTC.

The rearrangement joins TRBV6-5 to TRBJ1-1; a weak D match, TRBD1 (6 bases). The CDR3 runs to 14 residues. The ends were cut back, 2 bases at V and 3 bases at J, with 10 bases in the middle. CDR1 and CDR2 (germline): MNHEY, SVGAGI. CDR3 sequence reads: CASSYQQGYTEAFF. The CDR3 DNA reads TGTGCCAGCAGTTACCAACAGGGATACACTGAAGCTTTCTTT.

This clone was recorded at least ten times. CDR3 residues: CASSLVTELTDTQYF. The CDR3 DNA reads TGTGCCAGCAGTTTGGTTACAGAACTCACAGATACGCAGTATTTT. The V gene is TRBV28, the J gene TRBJ2-3; no clear D gene. Trimming took 3 bases from V and 2 from J, leaving 12 bases between them. The CDR3 runs 15 residues. Per the germline V gene, CDR1 is MDHEN and CDR2 is SYDVKM. Based on the CDR3 plus reference TRBV28 and TRBJ2-3, the full variable domain is DVKVTQSSRYLVKRTGEKVFLECVQDMDHENMFWYRQDPGLGLRLIYFSYDVKMKEKGDIPEGYSVSREKKERFSLILESASTNQTSMYLCASSLVTELTDTQYFGPGTRLTVL.